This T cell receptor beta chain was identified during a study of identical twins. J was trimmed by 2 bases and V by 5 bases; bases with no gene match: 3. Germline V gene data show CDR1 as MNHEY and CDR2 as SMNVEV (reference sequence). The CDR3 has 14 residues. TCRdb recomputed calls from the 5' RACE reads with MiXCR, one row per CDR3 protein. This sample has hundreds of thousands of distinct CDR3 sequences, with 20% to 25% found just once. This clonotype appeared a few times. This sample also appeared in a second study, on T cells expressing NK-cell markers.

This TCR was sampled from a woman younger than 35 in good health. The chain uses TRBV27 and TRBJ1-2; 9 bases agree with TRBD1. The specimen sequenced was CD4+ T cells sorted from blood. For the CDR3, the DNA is TGTGCCAGCAGTGGACAGGGGCGAAACTATGGCTACACCTTC. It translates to CASSGQGRNYGYTF.